This TCR beta chain was sequenced during a study of OX40 agonist ivuxolimab in advanced cancers. With regard to the full study: The costimulatory receptor OX40 (CD134) was targeted by ivuxolimab, a fully human IgG2 agonistic monoclonal antibody. In the dose-escalation cohort, 65% to 85% of patients were male, and the mean age was around 65 years with a range of roughly 20 to 80. The monotherapy dose-escalation portion (N of about 50 patients) of the phase I ivuxolimab trial is reported in the paper. Partial responses were achieved by three dose-escalation patients, of whom one had hepatocellular carcinoma and two had cutaneous melanoma. Peripheral TCRbeta sequencing was intended to test whether TCR sequence diversity was altered and clonal T-cell expansion was caused by ivuxolimab. Intravenous ivuxolimab was administered to patients every 2 weeks at six dose levels: 0.01, 0.1, 0.3, 1.5, 3 and 10 mg/kg. Prior anti-PD-1, anti-PD-L1 or anti-CTLA-4 therapy was permitted, and roughly two fifths of dose-escalation patients had received checkpoint inhibitors. Of the roughly 51 dose-escalation patients, hepatocellular carcinoma was present in approximately 20, melanoma in around 15, renal cell carcinoma in 9 and head and neck cancer in 9. What the work shows at the level of the full study, not this receptor alone: After ivuxolimab, expanded clones were on average more numerous among CD8+ T cells than among CD4+ T cells. Low levels of normalized T-cell clonal expansion were also seen in some patients who did not respond. In partial responders in the 0.1-3.0 mg/kg groups, normalized peripheral clonal expansion was found to be among the lowest, especially among CD8+ T cells. Clonal expansion of both CD4+ and CD8+ blood T cells was observed from baseline to week 6 at doses 0.1 to 3.0 mg/kg. Which antigens the clonally expanded peripheral T cells were specific for was not determined.

For sequencing of the TCRbeta CDR3 region, genomic DNA was extracted from the sorted cells. The immunoSEQ Assay was used to sequence the TCRbeta CDR3 regions. TCRdb provides this immuneACCESS table in a form limited to in-frame rearrangements. Some clones are lacking; in checked studies, under half of them reflect an unresolved V gene, and why the rest are absent is not known. The sample has over 50,000 clones on record, roughly 92% of them singletons. In total, the top ten clones hold 10% to 15% of the sample. As to this clone: The clone's antigen remains unknown. There are no base qualities to consult, and no much larger clone falls within one base.

Patients with autoimmune disease history or receiving systemic immunosuppression were excluded from the trial. Peripheral blood for TCR sequencing was drawn from every dose cohort at baseline, at cycle 4 day 1 and at cycle 7 day 1. The samples were drawn from a first-in-human, open-label, multicenter phase I dose-escalation trial of ivuxolimab. Adults with locally advanced or metastatic melanoma, renal cell carcinoma, hepatocellular carcinoma or head and neck squamous cell carcinoma were enrolled in the trial. Before TCR sequencing, CD4+ T cells and CD8+ T cells were sorted from peripheral blood as separate populations. The germline V gene (reference sequence) sets CDR1 to LNHDA and CDR2 to SQIVND. The CDR3, from cysteine to phenylalanine, totals 13 residues. Solely the CDR3 DNA is kept, with 39 bases framed from the first base. Deletion took 7 bases off V and 1 base off J, with a span of 8 bases between the germline ends.

In this chain, TRBV19 is recombined with TRBJ2-1; the D gene is not confidently resolved. The sample was CD4+ or CD8+ T cells sorted from blood, taken in a trial of the OX40 agonist ivuxolimab. The clonotype comes from an adult with an advanced solid tumor such as melanoma, head and neck, liver or kidney cancer. The DNA sequence is as follows: TGTGCCAGTATGCTGGGATCCTACAATGAGCAGTTCTTC. Protein translation: CASMLGSYNEQFF.